A single sample gave rise to the 20 T cell receptor beta chains below, sequenced in a study of T-cell reconstitution after alpha-beta-depleted transplantation in children. Unique molecular identifiers were built into the TCRbeta library. MiXCR, applied by TCRdb to the PCR reads, yields one record per CDR3 protein. This table holds around 700,000 distinct CDR3 sequences, about an eighth found once. The sample in question was PBMCs, obtained before TCRalphabeta/CD19-depleted stem cell transplant. These receptors were collected from a girl aged 2 to 9 with congenital amegakaryocytic thrombocytopenia, due to receive a stem cell transplant.

Ten or more counts support this clonotype. The V call is TRBV4-1, the J call TRBJ2-7, with 9 bases fitting TRBD2. V dropped 5 bases and J dropped 3; count of bases not matched to a gene: 8. CDR3 size: 15 residues. Germline lookup yields CDR1 MGHRA and CDR2 YSYEKL. DNA of the CDR3: TGCGCCAGCAGCGTTTGGACTAGCGAGTACTACGAGCAGTACTTC. Translation gives CASSVWTSEYYEQYF.

The V call is TRBV20-1, the J call TRBJ2-7; 10 bases match TRBD1. CDR1 and CDR2 from the germline V gene are DFQATT and SNEGSKA (reference sequence). The CDR3 extends over 12 amino acids. V shed 6 bases, J shed 4 bases, and the junction held 3 bases outside the gene matches. The CDR3 protein is CSAWTGGYEQYF. The CDR3, as DNA: TGCAGTGCCTGGACAGGGGGGTACGAGCAGTACTTC.

This clonotype was observed a handful of times. The V gene is TRBV5-1, the J gene TRBJ2-7; D unresolved. The CDR3 length is 13 residues. CDR1 SGHRS and CDR2 YFSETQ come from the germline V gene. V was clipped by 3 bases and J by 2 bases, with 9 bases between them. This CDR3 reads CASSSDVTYEQYF. The CDR3 bases are TGCGCCAGCAGCTCCGACGTAACCTACGAGCAGTACTTC.

The J gene is TRBJ2-7, the V gene TRBV7-6; D tentatively reads TRBD1 or TRBD2 (5 bases each). V shed 4 bases and J shed 7 bases, with 20 bases lying between them. Germline lookup yields CDR1 SGHVS and CDR2 FNYEAQ. This CDR3 has 15 amino acids. The CDR3 sequence: CASSSPGRTIKEQYF. CDR3 in DNA: TGTGCCAGCAGCTCTCCGGGACGGACCATCAAGGAGCAGTACTTC.

This clonotype was counted between two and nine times. The chain joins TRBV20-1 to TRBJ2-7, with a weak D call TRBD2 (6 bases). V was pared by 3 bases and J by 4 bases, with 19 bases between. Germline loops: CDR1 DFQATT, CDR2 SNEGSKA (reference sequence). The CDR3 runs 15 residues. CDR3 in DNA: TGCAGTGCTAGCATCCCAGGGCGGGATGGGTACGAGCAGTACTTC. Translating it yields CSASIPGRDGYEQYF.

The chain combines TRBV7-6 with TRBJ2-5; 7 nucleotides match TRBD1. CDR1 SGHVS and CDR2 FNYEAQ come from the germline V gene. There are 14 residues in the CDR3. Trimming cost V 5 bases and J 4 bases; bases outside gene matches: 7. CDR3 sequence: CASSQYRGIETQYF. The CDR3 DNA follows: TGTGCCAGCAGCCAATACAGGGGAATAGAGACCCAGTACTTC.

The genes are TRBV28 and TRBJ2-1, with 11 bases that match TRBD2. V dropped 6 bases and J dropped 9; count of bases not matched to a gene: 19. Germline loops: CDR1 MDHEN, CDR2 SYDVKM. The CDR3 consists of 18 residues. The CDR3 spells CASSPGNRLAGFKGEQFF. The CDR3, as DNA: TGTGCCAGCAGCCCGGGAAATAGACTAGCGGGATTTAAGGGTGAGCAGTTCTTC.

This clonotype was seen only a few times. The chain employs TRBV7-2 and TRBJ2-1; no clear D gene. Germline V gene data show CDR1 as SGHTA and CDR2 as FQGNSA. The CDR3 runs 15 residues. The V gene lost 1 base and the J gene lost 7 bases, with 14 bases spanning the gap. The CDR3 spells CASSLGGRLRNEQFF. CDR3 nucleotides: TGTGCCAGCAGCTTAGGAGGCCGACTCCGGAATGAGCAGTTCTTC.

This clonotype was counted between two and nine times. V is TRBV7-9 and J is TRBJ2-7; possible D gene TRBD1, 6 bases. The CDR3 spans 15 residues. Deletions cut 2 bases from V and 2 bases from J, with 13 bases between. Germline CDR1 is SEHNR and CDR2 is FQNEAQ (reference sequence). CDR3 coding DNA: TGTGCCAGCAGCTTATACCCAGGGGTCACCTACGAGCAGTACTTC. Translation: CASSLYPGVTYEQYF.

This chain connects TRBV6-1 to TRBJ1-2; the D is unclear. The germline V gene encodes CDR1 MNHNS and CDR2 SASEGT. Trimming pared 6 bases from V and 4 bases from J, leaving 12 bases between. The CDR3 covers 13 residues. This CDR3 is CASRRGIFYGYTF. CDR3 bases: TGTGCCAGCAGGCGCGGGATCTTCTATGGCTACACCTTC.

The genes are TRBV7-9 and TRBJ2-5; maybe TRBD2 (6 bases). The V gene lost 8 bases and the J gene lost 4 bases, with 14 bases spanning the gap. The CDR3 runs to 13 residues. The germline V gene has CDR1 SEHNR and CDR2 FQNEAQ (reference sequence). The CDR3 bases are TGTGCCAGCGCGATAGCGGACCGAGAGACCCAGTACTTC. It codes for CASAIADRETQYF.

This clonotype was detected a few times. The chain joins TRBV3-1 to TRBJ2-4, with TRBD1 matching over 12 bases. The CDR3 spans 17 residues. V shed 1 base, J shed 2 bases, and the junction held 3 bases outside the gene matches. Per the germline V gene, CDR1 is LGHDT and CDR2 is YNNKEL (reference sequence). The CDR3 DNA is TGTGCCAGCAGCCAAGCGGGACAGGGGGCAACCAAAAACATTCAGTACTTC. Translating gives CASSQAGQGATKNIQYF. The variable domain in full, completed from reference TRBV3-1 and TRBJ2-4, reads DTAVSQTPKYLVTQMGNDKSIKCEQNLGHDTMYWYKQDSKKFLKIMFSYNNKELIINETVPNRFSPKSPDKAHLNLHINSLELGDSAVYFCASSQAGQGATKNIQYFGAGTRLSVL.

This clonotype was detected a few times. The chain joins TRBV6-1 to TRBJ2-4, with TRBD2 identical over 9 bases. Germline CDR1 reads MNHNS; CDR2 reads SASEGT. V dropped 7 bases and J dropped 5; count of bases not matched to a gene: 6. The length of the CDR3 is 14 residues. CDR3 protein: CASTPSGTQNIQYF. The DNA for the CDR3 is TGTGCCAGCACCCCTAGCGGGACCCAAAACATTCAGTACTTC.

This clonotype was counted a few times. The chain links TRBV28 to TRBJ2-7; 10 bases fit TRBD1. This CDR3 region has 15 residues. The V gene end was trimmed by 3 bases and the J gene end by 5 bases; junction bases not matched to a gene: 7. CDR1 is MDHEN and CDR2 is SYDVKM in the germline V gene. CDR3 loop: CASSLGGQGYNEQYF. The CDR3 DNA reads TGTGCCAGCAGTTTGGGGGGACAGGGGTACAACGAGCAGTACTTC.

The chain combines TRBV5-1 with TRBJ2-7; 9 bases are shared with TRBD1. This CDR3 comprises 15 residues. Trimming at V came to 4 bases and at J to 0 bases, leaving 5 bases not matched to a gene. CDR1 is SGHRS, CDR2 YFSETQ, per germline. For the CDR3, the DNA is TGCGCCAGCAGCATCACAGGGGGCCTCTCCTACGAGCAGTACTTC. Protein sequence: CASSITGGLSYEQYF.

At least ten counts were recorded for this clonotype. The chain uses TRBV5-1 and TRBJ1-3; D remains ambiguous. The V and J ends lost 1 base and 4 bases respectively, with 9 bases between them. The CDR3 totals 14 residues. CDR1 is SGHRS, CDR2 YFSETQ, per germline. The CDR3 nucleotides read TGCGCCAGCAGCTTGTCGGGCCAGGGAAACACCATATATTTT. This codes for CASSLSGQGNTIYF.

This clonotype was observed a few times. The chain uses TRBV7-2 and TRBJ2-2; D possibly corresponds to TRBD2 (5 bases). The CDR3 spans 15 residues. The V and J ends lost 5 bases and 6 bases respectively, with 16 bases between them. The V gene's germline CDR1 is SGHTA and CDR2 FQGNSA. Written as DNA, the CDR3 is TGTGCCAGCAGCCGTAGCGTACTTGCCCCCGGGGAGCTGTTTTTT. Translating gives CASSRSVLAPGELFF.

This clonotype was recorded a few times. The chain joins TRBV5-1 to TRBJ2-7; 8 positions match TRBD2. The CDR3 has 14 residues. V lost 4 bases and J lost 7; bases outside the gene matches: 10. CDR1 and CDR2 from the germline V gene are SGHRS and YFSETQ. The CDR3 reads CASSGVAGSWEQYF. In DNA, the CDR3 is TGCGCCAGCAGCGGGGTAGCGGGATCTTGGGAGCAGTACTTC.

V and J are TRBV6-1 and TRBJ2-1, with 11 bases that match TRBD2. The V segment lost 6 bases and the J segment 0 bases; nucleotides outside the gene matches: 7. The germline gives CDR1 MNHNS, CDR2 SASEGT. CDR3 length equals 17 residues. CDR3 sequence reads: CASSPTSGSDSYNEQFF. The DNA for the CDR3 is TGTGCCAGCAGCCCTACTAGCGGGAGTGACTCCTACAATGAGCAGTTCTTC.

This sequence joins TRBV12-3 or TRBV12-4 and TRBJ1-2; D ambiguous. The V and J ends lost 4 bases and 1 base respectively, with 4 bases between them. The CDR3 is made up of 12 amino acids. The CDR3 sequence is CASSSNNYGYTF. CDR3 DNA sequence: TGTGCCAGCAGTTCTAATAACTATGGCTACACCTTC.